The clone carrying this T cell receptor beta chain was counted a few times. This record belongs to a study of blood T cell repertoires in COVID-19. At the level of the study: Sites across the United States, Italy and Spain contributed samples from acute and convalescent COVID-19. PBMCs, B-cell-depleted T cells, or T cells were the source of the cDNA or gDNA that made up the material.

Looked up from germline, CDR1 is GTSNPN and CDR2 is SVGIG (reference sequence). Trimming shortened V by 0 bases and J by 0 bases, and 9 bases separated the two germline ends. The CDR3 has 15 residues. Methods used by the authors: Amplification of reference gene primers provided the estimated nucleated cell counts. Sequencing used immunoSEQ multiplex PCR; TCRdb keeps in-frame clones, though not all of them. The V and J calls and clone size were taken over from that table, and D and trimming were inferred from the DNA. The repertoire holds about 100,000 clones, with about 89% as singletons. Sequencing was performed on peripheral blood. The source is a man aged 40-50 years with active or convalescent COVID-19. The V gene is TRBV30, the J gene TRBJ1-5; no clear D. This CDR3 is CAWSVTQNSNQPQHF. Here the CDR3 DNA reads TGTGCCTGGAGTGTGACACAGAATAGCAATCAGCCCCAGCATTTT. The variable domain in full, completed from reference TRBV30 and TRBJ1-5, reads SQTIHQWPATLVQPVGSPLSLECTVEGTSNPNLYWYRQAAGRGLQLLFYSVGIGQISSEVPQNLSASRPQDRQFILSSKKLLLSDSGFYLCAWSVTQNSNQPQHFGDGTRLSIL.